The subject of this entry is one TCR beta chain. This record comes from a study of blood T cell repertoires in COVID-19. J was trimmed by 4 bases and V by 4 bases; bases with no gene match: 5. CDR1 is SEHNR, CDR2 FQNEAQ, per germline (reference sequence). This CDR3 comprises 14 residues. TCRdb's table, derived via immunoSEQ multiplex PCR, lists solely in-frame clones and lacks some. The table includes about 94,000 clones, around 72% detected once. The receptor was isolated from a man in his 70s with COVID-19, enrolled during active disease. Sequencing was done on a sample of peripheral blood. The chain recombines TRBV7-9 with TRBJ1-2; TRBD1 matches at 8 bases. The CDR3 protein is CASSSGTGSYGYTF. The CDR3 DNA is TGTGCCAGCAGCTCCGGGACAGGTAGCTATGGCTACACCTTC. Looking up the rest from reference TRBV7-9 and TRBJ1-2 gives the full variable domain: DTGVSQNPRHKITKRGQNVTFRCDPISEHNRLYWYRQTLGQGPEFLTYFQNEAQLEKSRLLSDRFSAERPKGSFSTLEIQRTEQGDSAMYLCASSSGTGSYGYTFGSGTRLTVV.